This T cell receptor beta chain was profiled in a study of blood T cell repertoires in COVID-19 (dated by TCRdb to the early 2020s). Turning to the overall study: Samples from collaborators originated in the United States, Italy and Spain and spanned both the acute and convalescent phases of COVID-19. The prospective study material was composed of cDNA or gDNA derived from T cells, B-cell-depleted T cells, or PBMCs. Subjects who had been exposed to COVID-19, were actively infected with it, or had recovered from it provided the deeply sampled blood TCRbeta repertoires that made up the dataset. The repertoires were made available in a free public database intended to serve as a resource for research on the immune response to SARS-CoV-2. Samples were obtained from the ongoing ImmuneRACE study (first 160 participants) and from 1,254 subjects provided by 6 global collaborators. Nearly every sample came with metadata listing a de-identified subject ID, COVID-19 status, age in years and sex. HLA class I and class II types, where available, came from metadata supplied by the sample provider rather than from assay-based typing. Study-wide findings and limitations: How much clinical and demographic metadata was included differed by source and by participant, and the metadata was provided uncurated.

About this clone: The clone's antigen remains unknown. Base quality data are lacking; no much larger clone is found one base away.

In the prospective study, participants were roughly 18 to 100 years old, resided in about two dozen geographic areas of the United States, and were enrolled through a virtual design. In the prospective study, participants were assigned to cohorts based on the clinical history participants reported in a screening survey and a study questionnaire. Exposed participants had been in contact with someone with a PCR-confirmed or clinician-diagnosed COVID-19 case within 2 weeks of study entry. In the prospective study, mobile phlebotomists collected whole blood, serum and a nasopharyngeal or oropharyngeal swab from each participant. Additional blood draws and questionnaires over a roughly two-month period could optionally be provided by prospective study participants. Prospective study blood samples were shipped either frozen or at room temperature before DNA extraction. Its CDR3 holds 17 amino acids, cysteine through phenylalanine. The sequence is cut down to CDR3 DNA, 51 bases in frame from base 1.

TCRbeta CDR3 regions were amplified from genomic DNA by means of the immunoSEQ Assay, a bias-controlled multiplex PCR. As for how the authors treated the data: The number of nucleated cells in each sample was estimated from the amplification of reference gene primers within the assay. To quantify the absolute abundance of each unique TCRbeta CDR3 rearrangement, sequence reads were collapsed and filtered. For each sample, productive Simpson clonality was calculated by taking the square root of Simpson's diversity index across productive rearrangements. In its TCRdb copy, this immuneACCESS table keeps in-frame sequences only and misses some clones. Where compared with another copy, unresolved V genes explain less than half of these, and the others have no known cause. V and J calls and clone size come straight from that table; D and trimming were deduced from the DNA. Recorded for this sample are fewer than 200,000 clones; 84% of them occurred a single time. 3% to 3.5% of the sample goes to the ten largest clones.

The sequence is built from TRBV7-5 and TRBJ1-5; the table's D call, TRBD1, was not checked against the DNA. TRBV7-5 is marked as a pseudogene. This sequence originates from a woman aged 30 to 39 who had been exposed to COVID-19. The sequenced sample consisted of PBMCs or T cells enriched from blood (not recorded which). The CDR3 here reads CARSLRDKKYSNQPQHF. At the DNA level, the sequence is TGTGCCAGAAGCTTACGTGACAAGAAGTATAGCAATCAGCCCCAGCATTTT.